This T cell receptor beta chain is from a study of beta chain features in type 1 diabetes. This clone was seen only a few times. The target antigen is unknown. The same CDR3 also results from other DNA sequences found in this sample. The V and J ends lost 0 bases and 5 bases respectively, with 1 base between them. Germline V CDR1 and CDR2: SGHNT, YYREEE (reference sequence). The CDR3 extends over 11 amino acids. Sequenced material consisted of expressed TCRB transcripts (all of the isolated RNA was reverse transcribed). Regulatory, naive and central memory T cell samples averaged approximately 3.9 million reads. Measured with immunoSEQ multiplex PCR; TCRdb has only the in-frame clones, and not every one. This sample has about 700,000 clones; about an eighth occur once, and the top ten carry less than 0.025%. Whole-study results and caveats: Shortening of TCRB CDR3s, moderate but significant, appeared in all four CD4+ subsets of Type 1 diabetes patients. Compared with healthy donors, patients appeared to share more similar naive, central memory and regulatory TCRB repertoires.

The sequenced material came from naive CD4+ T cells from blood. The clonotype comes from a man younger than 35 with type 1 diabetes. The chain combines TRBV5-4 with TRBJ2-3, with D unclear. In DNA form, the CDR3 reads TGTGCCAGCAGCTTGGGAGATACGCAGTATTTT. Its protein product is CASSLGDTQYF.